The T cell receptor (beta chain) under discussion was sequenced for a study of CD8+ T cells in alopecia areata. The study, taken as a whole, reports: Scalp clonality, together with expanded CD8+ clones among the top 100, fell significantly with tofacitinib.

As to treatment: oral pan-JAK inhibitor, 5-10 mg twice daily. The authors extracted RNA and reverse transcribed it into cDNA as the sequencing template. The table came from immunoSEQ multiplex PCR; TCRdb's copy has only in-frame clones and leaves some out. The sample holds 95,000 to 100,000 clones, roughly three fifths seen once. V was cut by 2 bases and J by 0 bases, with 9 bases left in between. The V gene's germline CDR1 is SGHDT and CDR2 YYEEEE. The CDR3 covers 15 residues. Concerning this clone: Its cognate antigen is unknown. Other DNA sequences in this sample translate to the same CDR3.

The origin of this receptor is a human donor with alopecia areata. This sample comprised CD8+ T cells sorted from blood, obtained at week 4, from a patient treated with tofacitinib. The chain is built from TRBV5-6 and TRBJ1-5; maybe TRBD1 (6 bases). The chain's CDR3 is CASSLGGFSNQPQHF. As DNA, the CDR3 is TGTGCCAGCAGCTTAGGGGGATTTAGCAATCAGCCCCAGCATTTT.